These 22 T cell receptor beta chains originate from one sample sequenced in a study of identical twins. Each CDR3 protein is one row after TCRdb ran MiXCR on the 5' RACE reads. Of approximately 230,000 distinct CDR3 sequences in the sample, roughly an eighth were seen once. Material: memory (CD45RO+) T cells sorted from blood. These receptor sequences come from a woman between 18 and 29 years old in good health.

The gene calls are TRBV5-6 and TRBJ2-7, with D perhaps matching TRBD2 (5 bases). The germline CDR1 and CDR2 sequences are SGHDT and YYEEEE. This CDR3 comprises 15 residues. V was cut by 0 bases and J by 2 bases, with 12 bases left in between. The CDR3 is CASSLAWESAYEQYF. CDR3 in DNA: TGTGCCAGCAGCTTGGCGTGGGAGTCAGCCTACGAGCAGTACTTC.

The gene calls are TRBV6-4 and TRBJ1-5, with D uncertain. Deletions cut 3 bases from V and 9 bases from J, with 15 bases between. The CDR3 runs to 14 residues. Germline lookup yields CDR1 MRHNA and CDR2 SNTAGT. CDR3 protein: CASSETPGVGPQHF. DNA of the CDR3: TGTGCCAGCAGTGAGACGCCAGGCGTTGGGCCCCAGCATTTT.

V gene TRBV25-1 combines with J gene TRBJ2-7; no definite D call. The CDR3 runs to 15 residues. Germline V gives CDR1 MGHDK, CDR2 SYGVNS. Trimming stripped 2 bases from V and 2 bases from J, with 13 bases between. The CDR3 loop reads CASSEERQNPYEQYF. The CDR3 nucleotides are TGTGCCAGCAGTGAAGAGAGGCAAAATCCCTACGAGCAGTACTTC.

In its sample, this clonotype was seen many times. V gene TRBV5-5 combines with J gene TRBJ1-5, with a possible D match to TRBD1 (5 bases). V was pared by 2 bases and J by 7 bases, with 10 bases between. Germline values: CDR1 SGHKS, CDR2 YYEKEE (reference sequence). The length of the CDR3 is 13 residues. The CDR3 region has the DNA TGTGCCAGCAGCTTAGGGGAAAGGCAGCCCCAGCATTTT. Encoded protein: CASSLGERQPQHF.

This clonotype occurred a few times. The V and J genes are TRBV7-2 and TRBJ2-1, with TRBD1 as a possible D gene (5 bases). V was pared by 5 bases and J by 0 bases, with 11 bases between. Germline V gives CDR1 SGHTA, CDR2 FQGNSA. The CDR3 runs 15 residues. The chain's CDR3 is CASSPRANSYNEQFF. CDR3 bases: TGTGCCAGCAGCCCCAGGGCCAACTCCTACAATGAGCAGTTCTTC.

This clonotype has only a few counts. The chain recombines TRBV7-8 with TRBJ1-1; D might be TRBD1 (6 bases). Germline lookup yields CDR1 SGHVS and CDR2 FQNEAQ. CDR3 length equals 17 residues. V lost 2 bases to trimming and J lost 1 base, with 17 bases between them. Written as DNA, the CDR3 is TGTGCCAGCAGCTTAATACGGGGGTTGACAGGGAACACTGAAGCTTTCTTT. Translated, it gives CASSLIRGLTGNTEAFF.

Only a few counts were recorded for this clonotype. The V call is TRBV20-1, the J call TRBJ1-3; 9 bases align to TRBD1. The germline gives CDR1 DFQATT, CDR2 SNEGSKA (reference sequence). J lost 8 bases, V lost 1 base, and 6 bases had no gene match. The CDR3 length is 14 residues. The DNA for the CDR3 is TGCAGTGCTAGAGTAAACAGGGGGCTTCACACCATATATTTT. Translated: CSARVNRGLHTIYF.

The chain recombines TRBV4-3 with TRBJ2-2, with D maybe TRBD2 (5 bases). Trimming removed 2 bases from V and 5 bases from J, with 15 bases in between. The germline V gene encodes CDR1 LGHNA and CDR2 YSLEER. The CDR3 consists of 16 residues. This CDR3 reads CASSQSALASTGELFF. In nucleotides, the CDR3 is TGCGCCAGCAGCCAATCTGCCCTAGCAAGTACCGGGGAGCTGTTTTTT.

This clonotype was detected ten times or more. This chain connects TRBV3-1 to TRBJ2-3; D gene ambiguous. The germline V gene encodes CDR1 LGHDT and CDR2 YNNKEL (reference sequence). The CDR3 runs 13 residues. V was clipped by 1 base and J by 5 bases, with 7 bases between them. CDR3 residues: CASSQGPLDTQYF. The CDR3 DNA reads as TGTGCCAGCAGCCAAGGCCCACTAGATACGCAGTATTTT.

This chain links TRBV9 with TRBJ2-2; 14 bases line up with TRBD2. V lost 3 bases, J lost 4 bases, and 5 bases stayed unmatched. There are 17 residues in the CDR3. Germline CDR1 SGDLS, CDR2 YYNGEE. The CDR3, as DNA: TGTGCCAGCAGCGCCCGACTAGCGGGAGGGAGCACCGGGGAGCTGTTTTTT. This gives the protein CASSARLAGGSTGELFF.

This clonotype was detected a few times. The chain combines TRBV21-1 with TRBJ2-5. TRBV21-1 is marked as a pseudogene. The CDR3 length is 14 residues. CDR3 residues: CASSKDKSQETQYF. The CDR3 region has the DNA TGTGCCAGCAGCAAAGACAAGTCACAAGAGACCCAGTACTTC.

V gene TRBV5-1 combines with J gene TRBJ1-1; no reliable D call. The CDR3 covers 15 residues. Germline V CDR1 and CDR2: SGHRS, YFSETQ. V lost 0 bases, J lost 3 bases, and 12 bases lay in between. The CDR3 DNA follows: TGCGCCAGCAGCTTGGTGGTGGGCCTCGACACTGAAGCTTTCTTT. Encoded protein: CASSLVVGLDTEAFF.

The chain has TRBV5-1 and TRBJ2-3; 14 positions match TRBD2. This CDR3 has 15 residues. V shed 10 bases and J 5 bases; nucleotides not matched to a gene: 9. Germline V gene data show CDR1 as SGHRS and CDR2 as YFSETQ. In nucleotides, the CDR3 is TGCGCCGGATCGACTAGCGGGGGGGCGATAGATACGCAGTATTTT. This codes for CAGSTSGGAIDTQYF.

This clonotype was seen more than once but under ten times. V and J are TRBV12-3 or TRBV12-4 and TRBJ2-7; 11 bases line up with TRBD1. The CDR3 is 15 amino acids. J gave up 2 bases and V 1 base, and 1 base lay outside the gene matches. CDR3 coding DNA: TGTGCCAGCAGTTTAGGGGACAGGGGGGCCTACGAGCAGTACTTC. Its translation is CASSLGDRGAYEQYF.

With regard to this clonotype: Mismatch with germline at one junction end may stem from a read error. This rearrangement joins TRBV7-7 to TRBJ2-3; 13 bases are a match to TRBD2. The germline gives CDR1 SSHAT, CDR2 FNYEAQ (reference sequence). The CDR3 is 16 residues long. The CDR3 protein is CASSRGTSGVHSTQYF. CDR3 DNA: TGTGCTAGCAGCCGTGGGACTAGCGGGGTCCATAGTACGCAGTATTTT.

This clonotype turned up a few times. V and J are TRBV29-1 and TRBJ2-7, with 7 positions matching TRBD1. Germline CDR1 is SQVTM and CDR2 is ANQGSEA. V dropped 0 bases and J dropped 4; count of bases not matched to a gene: 18. This CDR3 comprises 18 residues. DNA of the CDR3: TGCAGCGTTGAAGAGGGAGAATCCCGGACAGGTCCACCGTACGAGCAGTACTTC. It yields the protein CSVEEGESRTGPPYEQYF.

The chain uses TRBV12-5 and TRBJ2-7; 13 nucleotides line up with TRBD2. The J segment lost 6 bases and the V segment lost 1 base, leaving 3 bases of the junction unmatched. CDR1 LGHNT and CDR2 FRNRAP come from the germline V gene. CDR3 length: 15 residues. The CDR3 nucleotides are TGTGCTAGTGGTTTGGGGACTAGCGGGAGTGGCGAGCAGTACTTC. Its translation: CASGLGTSGSGEQYF. The variable domain in full, completed from reference TRBV12-5 and TRBJ2-7, reads DARVTQTPRHKVTEMGQEVTMRCQPILGHNTVFWYRQTMMQGLELLAYFRNRAPLDDSGMPKDRFSAEMPDATLATLKIQPSEPRDSAVYFCASGLGTSGSGEQYFGPGTRLTVT.

This clonotype was counted ten times or more. This chain uses TRBV11-2 with TRBJ2-7; D is perhaps TRBD1 (5 bases). Between the trimmed V and J ends, which lost 5 bases and 3 bases, there was a span of 8 bases. Germline V gives CDR1 SGHAT, CDR2 FQNNGV. CDR3 length equals 12 residues. The CDR3: CASSRQLYEQYF. As DNA, the CDR3 is TGTGCCAGCAGCAGACAGCTCTACGAGCAGTACTTC.

This clonotype was seen a single time. The V call is TRBV20-1, the J call TRBJ2-3; weak D call: TRBD1 (6 bases). CDR1 is DFQATT, CDR2 SNEGSKA, per germline (reference sequence). This CDR3 comprises 14 residues. V lost 6 bases and J 0 bases, leaving 13 bases between the germline ends. The CDR3 sequence is CSARRDTSTDTQYF. The CDR3 DNA follows: TGCAGTGCGCGCCGGGACACTAGCACAGATACGCAGTATTTT.

The chain couples TRBV11-1 to TRBJ2-3, with 8 bases aligning to TRBD2. Germline loops: CDR1 SGHAT, CDR2 FQDESV (reference sequence). The ends lost 6 bases at V and 4 bases at J; junction bases unmatched: 21. CDR3 length: 19 amino acids. The CDR3 nucleotides are TGTGCCAGCAGAGGACGGCTAGCGGGCCGTTCGAGTAACCCAGATACGCAGTATTTT. This encodes CASRGRLAGRSSNPDTQYF.

This clonotype was picked up a small number of times. V gene TRBV5-6 combines with J gene TRBJ2-5, with 7 bases fitting TRBD1. Trimming took 3 bases from V and 4 from J; bases not matched to a gene: 3. CDR3 length: 13 amino acids. CDR1 and CDR2 (germline): SGHDT, YYEEEE. The CDR3 nucleotides are TGTGCCAGCAGCTCTTACAGGGGAGAGACCCAGTACTTC. Translated, it gives CASSSYRGETQYF.

V is TRBV5-1 and J is TRBJ2-5; 8 bases match TRBD2. The CDR3 length is 14 residues. V shed 2 bases and J 4 bases; nucleotides not matched to a gene: 4. CDR1 SGHRS and CDR2 YFSETQ come from the germline V gene. In nucleotides, the CDR3 is TGCGCCAGCAGCTTAAGCGGGGGATCAGAGACCCAGTACTTC. Translated, it gives CASSLSGGSETQYF.